Listed here are 17 T cell receptor beta chains from one sample, sequenced in a study of cytomegalovirus exposure and HLA in healthy donors. Assay: immunoSEQ multiplex PCR; the TCRdb copy retains only in-frame clones and omits some. The sample gives 65,000 to 90,000 clones, over 85% of which show up once; 3.5% to 4% is in the top ten. Sequencing was carried out using PBMCs. These receptor sequences come from a woman aged 18-29 years in good health and CMV-seropositive.

The V gene is TRBV27, the J gene TRBJ1-1, with TRBD1 matching 7 bases. The CDR3 loop spans 13 amino acids. Germline lookup yields CDR1 MNHEY and CDR2 SMNVEV (reference sequence). With 8 bases clipped from V and 1 base from J, the junction kept 4 bases outside the gene matches. DNA for the CDR3: TGTGCCAGCTCCGACAGGGAGAACACTGAAGCTTTCTTT. Translating it yields CASSDRENTEAFF.

CDR3 loop: CASSIAGMGNQPQHF. The CDR3 DNA reads TGTGCCAGTAGTATAGCAGGGATGGGCAATCAGCCCCAGCATTTT. The J gene is TRBJ1-5, the V gene TRBV19, with D possibly TRBD1 on 5 matching bases. The germline gives CDR1 LNHDA, CDR2 SQIVND (reference sequence). This CDR3 spans 15 amino acids. With 1 base removed from V and 2 bases from J, the gap between germline ends came to 9 bases.

The rearrangement joins TRBV4-2 to TRBJ2-7, with 7 bases aligning to TRBD1. CDR1 is LGHNA, CDR2 YNFKEQ, per germline. The CDR3 consists of 16 residues. V lost 1 base, J lost 6 bases, and 12 bases stayed unmatched. The CDR3 coding sequence is TGTGCCAGCAGCCAAGGAGGGTCGGACAGGCAGCTCGAGCAGTACTTC. Protein: CASSQGGSDRQLEQYF.

The chain carries TRBV7-8 and TRBJ2-2; TRBD2 aligns across 11 bases. This CDR3 comprises 15 residues. V was pared by 5 bases and J by 8 bases, with 7 bases of the junction left unmatched. Germline CDR1 reads SGHVS; CDR2 reads FQNEAQ. The CDR3 protein is CASSRGRTSGGELFF. The CDR3 coding sequence is TGTGCCAGCAGCCGTGGACGGACTAGCGGGGGGGAGCTGTTTTTT.

This clone was recorded once. J is TRBJ1-5 and V is TRBV6-1; perhaps TRBD1 as D (5 bases). Germline CDR1 is MNHNS and CDR2 is SASEGT. Trimming cost V 11 bases and J 7 bases, with 18 bases left between them. CDR3 size: 13 residues. CDR3 nucleotide sequence: TGTGCCGCCCGCGCGGGGACGAGCCAGCCCCAGCATTTT. Residues: CAARAGTSQPQHF.

The chain carries TRBV6-5 and TRBJ2-1; D possibly corresponds to TRBD2 (5 bases). V gave up 7 bases and J gave up 15 bases, with 22 bases separating them. This CDR3 is built from 13 residues. CDR1 is MNHEY and CDR2 is SVGAGI in the germline V gene. The CDR3 is CASTEEEMKSRFF. The CDR3 DNA is TGTGCCAGCACCGAGGAGGAGATGAAGAGTAGGTTCTTC.

This chain connects TRBV5-6 to TRBJ2-7, with TRBD1 as a possible D gene (6 bases). This CDR3 has 17 residues. From germline, CDR1 is SGHDT and CDR2 YYEEEE. Trimming cost V 4 bases and J 3 bases, with 23 bases left between them. Here the CDR3 reads CASSLLRPGQLYYEQYF. The DNA for the CDR3 is TGTGCCAGCAGCCTCCTCCGACCGGGACAACTCTACTACGAGCAGTACTTC.

The genes are TRBV19 and TRBJ2-2; 12 nucleotides line up with TRBD2. Germline loops: CDR1 LNHDA, CDR2 SQIVND (reference sequence). V was pared by 10 bases and J by 1 base, with 7 bases of the junction left unmatched. CDR3 length equals 16 residues. CDR3 nucleotide sequence: TGTGCCACTAGGGCTAGCGGGAGGGAGAACACCGGGGAGCTGTTTTTT. Protein product: CATRASGRENTGELFF.

This sequence joins TRBV30 and TRBJ2-2; possibly TRBD2 for D (6 bases). Per germline, CDR1 GTSNPN and CDR2 SVGIG (reference sequence). This CDR3 spans 15 amino acids. V was clipped by 0 bases and J by 3 bases, with 11 bases between them. CDR3 amino acids: CAWSVPWDYTGELFF. DNA of the CDR3: TGTGCCTGGAGTGTCCCATGGGACTACACCGGGGAGCTGTTTTTT.

The chain links TRBV27 to TRBJ1-6; no definite D call. Per germline, CDR1 MNHEY and CDR2 SMNVEV (reference sequence). V was clipped by 8 bases and J by 5 bases, with 7 bases between them. This CDR3 contains 12 residues. The CDR3 region is CASGGNNSPLHF. CDR3 sequence (DNA): TGTGCCAGCGGCGGCAATAATTCACCCCTCCACTTT.

The chain carries TRBV4-2 and TRBJ2-7, with D possibly matching TRBD1 (6 bases). CDR3 length equals 15 residues. Germline V gives CDR1 LGHNA, CDR2 YNFKEQ. V lost 3 bases and J 2 bases, leaving 14 bases between the germline ends. The CDR3 loop is CASSQSEDSAYEQYF. Here the CDR3 DNA reads TGTGCCAGCAGCCAGTCGGAGGACAGCGCCTACGAGCAGTACTTC.

The gene calls are TRBV11-2 and TRBJ1-4; no reliable D call. The CDR3 has 13 amino acids. V was trimmed by 8 bases and J by 0 bases, leaving 7 bases between them. Germline V lookup: CDR1 SGHAT, CDR2 FQNNGV. CDR3 residues: CASRGTTNEKLFF. The CDR3, as DNA: TGTGCCAGCCGAGGAACAACTAATGAAAAACTGTTTTTT.

The chain couples TRBV6-5 to TRBJ2-1, with TRBD1 matching 7 bases. Germline V gene data show CDR1 as MNHEY and CDR2 as SVGAGI. The CDR3 spans 13 residues. V lost 7 bases and J lost 8; bases outside the gene matches: 8. CDR3 protein: CASNKLDRDEQFF. CDR3 bases: TGTGCCAGCAACAAACTCGACAGGGATGAGCAGTTCTTC.

The rearrangement links TRBV19 to TRBJ1-1; perhaps TRBD1 as D (6 bases). Germline lookup yields CDR1 LNHDA and CDR2 SQIVND (reference sequence). CDR3 length: 16 amino acids. Trimming took 4 bases from V and 1 from J, leaving 16 bases between them. The CDR3 bases are TGTGCCAGTAGTACCATGGGGCGACAGGCGAACACTGAAGCTTTCTTT. Translation gives CASSTMGRQANTEAFF.

The rearrangement joins TRBV7-2 to TRBJ1-3; TRBD1 is a possible D gene (5 bases). The V gene's germline CDR1 is SGHTA and CDR2 FQGNSA. V was shortened by 3 bases and J by 4 bases, with 10 bases between the two germline ends. This CDR3 has 14 amino acids. Here the CDR3 DNA reads TGTGCCAGCAGCTTTAGCAGGGAAGGAAACACCATATATTTT. Translated: CASSFSREGNTIYF.

The chain couples TRBV27 to TRBJ2-3, with D uncertain. V lost 6 bases and J lost 7, with 8 bases in between. Looked up from germline, CDR1 is MNHEY and CDR2 is SMNVEV (reference sequence). The CDR3 has 11 residues. In DNA form, the CDR3 reads TGTGCCAGCAGCAATGGCAATACGCAGTATTTT. Its translation: CASSNGNTQYF.

In DNA form, the CDR3 reads TGTGCCAGCAGCTCCCGAGCGGTAGCCAAAAACATTCAGTACTTC. Its translation: CASSSRAVAKNIQYF. This chain links TRBV4-2 with TRBJ2-4; TRBD2 is a possible D gene (5 bases). Looked up from germline, CDR1 is LGHNA and CDR2 is YNFKEQ. V was shortened by 5 bases and J by 0 bases, with 11 bases between the two germline ends. The CDR3 loop spans 15 amino acids.